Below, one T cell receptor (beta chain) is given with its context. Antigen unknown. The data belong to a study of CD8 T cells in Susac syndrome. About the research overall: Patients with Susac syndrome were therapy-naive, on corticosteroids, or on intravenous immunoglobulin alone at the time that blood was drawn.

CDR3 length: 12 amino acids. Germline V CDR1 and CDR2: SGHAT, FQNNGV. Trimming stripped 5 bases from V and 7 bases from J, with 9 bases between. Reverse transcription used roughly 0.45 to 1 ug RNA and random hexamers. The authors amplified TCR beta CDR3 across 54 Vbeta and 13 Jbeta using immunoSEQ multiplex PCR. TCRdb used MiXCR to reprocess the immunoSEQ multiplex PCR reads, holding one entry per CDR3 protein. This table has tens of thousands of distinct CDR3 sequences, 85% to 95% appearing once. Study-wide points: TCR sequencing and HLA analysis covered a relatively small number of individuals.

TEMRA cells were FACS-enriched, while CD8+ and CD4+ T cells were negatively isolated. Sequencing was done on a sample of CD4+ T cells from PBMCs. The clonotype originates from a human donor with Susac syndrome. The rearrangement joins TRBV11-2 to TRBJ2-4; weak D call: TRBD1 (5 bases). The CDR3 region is CASSPQGNIQYF. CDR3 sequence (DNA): TGTGCCAGCAGCCCTCAGGGCAACATTCAGTACTTC. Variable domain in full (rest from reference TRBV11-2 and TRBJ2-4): EAGVAQSPRYKIIEKRQSVAFWCNPISGHATLYWYQQILGQGPKLLIQFQNNGVVDDSQLPKDRFSAERLKGVDSTLKIQPAKLEDSAVYLCASSPQGNIQYFGAGTRLSVL.